This entry is about one T cell receptor (beta chain). The antigen remains undetermined. This record belongs to a study of a mutant IDH1 vaccine in newly diagnosed glioma. Data came from immunoSEQ multiplex PCR; TCRdb stores just in-frame clones and leaves some out. The table includes tens of thousands of clones, approximately 85% detected once. This CDR3 contains 16 residues. The ends were cut back, 5 bases at V and 0 bases at J, with 13 bases in the middle. CDR1 MNHNY and CDR2 SVGAGI come from the germline V gene (reference sequence). Time point specified: week 23, last vaccination. Vaccination used 300 ug of mutant IDH1 20-mer peptide per dose, with topical imiquimod.

The TCR comes from a woman aged 50 to 60 with glioma. The sequences come from PBMCs, collected from a glioma patient whose treatment included an IDH1 peptide vaccine. The V gene is TRBV6-6, the J gene TRBJ2-2; either TRBD1 or TRBD2 may fit D (5 bases each). The CDR3: CASSGRDGTNTGELFF. As DNA, the CDR3 is TGTGCCAGCAGTGGAAGGGACGGAACGAACACCGGGGAGCTGTTTTTT.